The sequence of this T cell receptor beta chain was determined in a study of T cell responses to AZD1222 COVID-19 vaccine. General study findings and limits: As reported, nearly half of all spike-specific TCRs target variant regions that are unmutated. Females made up more of the donors, who were largely white British, and clonal diversity may have come out too low. Repertoire sampling occurred only after the peak T cell response. Among vaccine-associated CD4 TCRs, coverage spanned spike, with dominance at 160-218 and 743-854.

The assay was immunoSEQ multiplex PCR, and TCRdb's table has in-frame clones only and misses some. The sample includes about 60,000 clones, around 86% of them seen just once. The V gene's germline CDR1 is GTSNPN and CDR2 SVGIG (reference sequence). CDR3 length equals 14 residues. V was pared by 4 bases and J by 0 bases, with 11 bases between. Note on this clone: Its antigen is currently unknown.

The receptor was derived from an adult in good health. This specimen was peripheral blood, taken on day 0 of AZD1222 vaccination. V is TRBV30 and J is TRBJ2-3; no clear D. CDR3 in amino acids: CAWMLETSTDTQYF. The CDR3 coding sequence is TGTGCCTGGATGCTTGAAACTAGCACAGATACGCAGTATTTT.